The 26 T cell receptor beta chains in this list originate from one sample, sequenced in a study of cytomegalovirus exposure and HLA in healthy donors. Use of 60 Vbeta and 13 Jbeta primers characterized the PCR. Here immunoSEQ multiplex PCR was the method, and the copy in TCRdb shows in-frame clones only, minus some. The data contain some 180,000 clones, approximately 9.5% of them singletons. The sequenced material came from PBMCs. Receptor source: a woman between 25 and 40 years old in good health and CMV-seropositive.

This clone occurred a few times. The rearrangement links TRBV27 to TRBJ1-5; D is unresolved. Trimming removed 3 bases from V and 7 bases from J, with 13 bases in between. The CDR3 runs to 14 residues. Germline-derived CDR1 and CDR2 are MNHEY and SMNVEV (reference sequence). The CDR3 loop reads CASSFGGPQQPQHF. DNA of the CDR3: TGTGCCAGCAGTTTTGGAGGTCCCCAACAGCCCCAGCATTTT.

This chain links TRBV7-9 with TRBJ2-7, with TRBD1 matching over 9 bases. Germline CDR1 reads SEHNR; CDR2 reads FQNEAQ (reference sequence). The V gene end was trimmed by 4 bases and the J gene end by 0 bases; junction bases not matched to a gene: 7. CDR3 length equals 16 residues. The CDR3 coding sequence is TGTGCCAGCAGCTCACCGACAGGGGGACCCTCCTACGAGCAGTACTTC. Its protein is CASSSPTGGPSYEQYF.

The chain is built from TRBV18 and TRBJ1-5; D ambiguous. CDR1 and CDR2 from the germline V gene are KGHSH and LQKENI. The CDR3 is 15 residues long. V shed 9 bases and J shed 3 bases, with 18 bases lying between them. CDR3 loop: CASASVRVINQPQHF. The CDR3 DNA reads as TGTGCCAGTGCGTCAGTCCGGGTCATCAATCAGCCCCAGCATTTT.

This clone was detected a few times. This chain joins TRBV5-5 and TRBJ1-4; possibly TRBD1 for D (6 bases). V was cut by 0 bases and J by 5 bases, with 11 bases left in between. The CDR3 sequence is 15 residues long. Germline assignment: CDR1 SGHKS and CDR2 YYEKEE (reference sequence). This chain's CDR3 is CASSLEVRGNEKLFF. In nucleotides, the CDR3 is TGTGCCAGCAGCTTGGAAGTCAGGGGAAATGAAAAACTGTTTTTT. The complete variable domain, with remaining parts taken from reference TRBV5-5 and TRBJ1-4, reads DAGVTQSPTHLIKTRGQQVTLRCSPISGHKSVSWYQQVLGQGPQFIFQYYEKEERGRGNFPDRFSARQFPNYSSELNVNALLLGDSALYLCASSLEVRGNEKLFFGSGTQLSVL.

This rearrangement joins TRBV27 to TRBJ2-2; the match to TRBD1 covers 12 bases. This CDR3 has 15 residues. Germline assignment: CDR1 MNHEY and CDR2 SMNVEV (reference sequence). The trim removed 3 bases at V and 7 bases at J, leaving 3 bases unmatched. As DNA, the CDR3 is TGTGCCAGCAGTTTGCGGGACAGGGGGCGCGGGGAGCTGTTTTTT. This gives the protein CASSLRDRGRGELFF.

The chain joins TRBV5-1 to TRBJ2-5; TRBD1 matches 8 bases. Germline V gives CDR1 SGHRS, CDR2 YFSETQ. V lost 4 bases, J lost 2 bases, and 7 bases stayed unmatched. The CDR3 has 15 residues. For the CDR3, the DNA is TGCGCCAGCAGCCACGGGACAGGCGGACAAGAGACCCAGTACTTC. Translated, it gives CASSHGTGGQETQYF.

This clone was observed a few times. The same CDR3 arises from other DNA sequences in this sample as well. The CDR3, as DNA: TGTGCCAGCTCACGACAGGGGTTACACTCTAGCACAGATACGCAGTATTTT. Its protein product is CASSRQGLHSSTDTQYF. The chain links TRBV18 to TRBJ2-3; 8 bases align to TRBD1. The CDR3 is made up of 17 amino acids. Per the germline V gene, CDR1 is KGHSH and CDR2 is LQKENI. V lost 4 bases, J lost 0 bases, and 9 bases stayed unmatched.

This clone was counted between two and nine times. The chain has TRBV10-1 and TRBJ2-1; D gene uncertain. Germline CDR1 reads WNHNN; CDR2 reads SYGVQD (reference sequence). The V end lost 3 bases, the J end lost 6 bases, and 3 bases lay between the germline ends. The CDR3 is 11 amino acids. This chain's CDR3 is CASSDFNEQFF. DNA of the CDR3: TGCGCCAGCAGTGACTTCAATGAGCAGTTCTTC.

The chain couples TRBV13 to TRBJ1-2; maybe TRBD1 (5 bases). Germline V CDR1 and CDR2: PRHDT, FYEKMQ (reference sequence). Deletions cut 6 bases from V and 2 bases from J, with 10 bases between. This CDR3 is built from 13 residues. CDR3 sequence: CASRRTLNYGYTF. DNA of the CDR3: TGTGCCAGCAGGCGGACACTAAACTATGGCTACACCTTC. Complete variable domain (other parts from reference TRBV13 and TRBJ1-2): AAGVIQSPRHLIKEKRETATLKCYPIPRHDTVYWYQQGPGQDPQFLISFYEKMQSDKGSIPDRFSAQQFSDYHSELNMSSLELGDSALYFCASRRTLNYGYTFGSGTRLTVV.

This clone came up a few times. V is TRBV7-9 and J is TRBJ1-2, with 8 nucleotides matching TRBD1. Germline-derived CDR1 and CDR2 are SEHNR and FQNEAQ (reference sequence). The CDR3 extends over 15 amino acids. Trimming cost V 1 base and J 3 bases; bases outside gene matches: 4. In nucleotides, the CDR3 is TGTGCCAGCAGCTTAGGGGACAGGTTGGACTATGGCTACACCTTC. Its translation is CASSLGDRLDYGYTF. Looking up the rest from reference TRBV7-9 and TRBJ1-2 gives the full variable domain: DTGVSQNPRHKITKRGQNVTFRCDPISEHNRLYWYRQTLGQGPEFLTYFQNEAQLEKSRLLSDRFSAERPKGSFSTLEIQRTEQGDSAMYLCASSLGDRLDYGYTFGSGTRLTVV.

This clone was seen more than once but under ten times. The V gene is TRBV18, the J gene TRBJ2-3; no clear D. There are 14 residues in the CDR3. CDR1 and CDR2 (germline): KGHSH, LQKENI. The ends were cut back, 1 base at V and 0 bases at J, with 5 bases in the middle. In DNA, the CDR3 is TGTGCCAGCTCACCACGTCAAAGCACAGATACGCAGTATTTT. It encodes CASSPRQSTDTQYF.

This clone was observed a handful of times. This sequence joins TRBV11-1 and TRBJ2-7; D is possibly TRBD1 (5 bases). The length of the CDR3 is 16 residues. Germline-derived CDR1 and CDR2 are SGHAT and FQDESV (reference sequence). Trimming took 5 bases from V and 0 from J, leaving 17 bases between them. The CDR3 nucleotides read TGTGCCAGCAGCCCAGGGCCGGGCCTTAGCTCCTACGAGCAGTACTTC. Its protein product is CASSPGPGLSSYEQYF.

There are a few counts of this clone. V usage is TRBV6-5 and J usage is TRBJ1-2; D ambiguous. The V gene lost 6 bases and the J gene lost 7 bases, with 15 bases spanning the gap. The CDR3 has 13 residues. Germline V gene lookup returns CDR1 MNHEY and CDR2 SVGAGI. The CDR3: CASRSIPEGGYTF. The CDR3 DNA follows: TGTGCCAGCAGGTCAATCCCGGAGGGTGGCTACACCTTC.

Comments on this clone: The junction and the germline gene differ at one end; a read error may be behind it. The rearrangement uses TRBV7-7 and TRBJ2-7; 12 nucleotides agree with TRBD2. There are 13 residues in the CDR3. The germline V gene has CDR1 SSHAT and CDR2 FNYEAQ (reference sequence). CDR3 loop: CASSLAGGDEQYF. The DNA of the CDR3 is TGTGCCAGCAGCCTAGCGGGAGGGGACGAGCAGTACTTC. Full variable domain (remainder filled in from reference TRBV7-7 and TRBJ2-7): GAGVSQSPRYKVTKRGQDVTLRCDPISSHATLYWYQQALGQGPEFLTYFNYEAQPDKSGLPSDRFSAERPEGSISTLTIQRTEQRDSAMYRCASSLAGGDEQYFGPGTRLTVT.

V gene TRBV28 combines with J gene TRBJ2-3; tentatively, D is TRBD2 (6 bases). Germline V lookup: CDR1 MDHEN, CDR2 SYDVKM. V gave up 7 bases and J gave up 7 bases, with 12 bases separating them. The CDR3 runs to 12 residues. In nucleotides, the CDR3 is TGTGCCAGCACCCCGGGACTCAATACGCAGTATTTT. It encodes CASTPGLNTQYF. Together with reference TRBV28 and TRBJ2-3, the CDR3 gives the full variable domain: DVKVTQSSRYLVKRTGEKVFLECVQDMDHENMFWYRQDPGLGLRLIYFSYDVKMKEKGDIPEGYSVSREKKERFSLILESASTNQTSMYLCASTPGLNTQYFGPGTRLTVL.

The CDR3 here is CSVEQGFSSTEAFF. CDR3 nucleotide sequence: TGCAGCGTTGAACAGGGGTTCTCTAGCACTGAAGCTTTCTTT. J is TRBJ1-1 and V is TRBV29-1, with D perhaps matching TRBD1 (6 bases). This CDR3 spans 14 amino acids. V dropped 2 bases and J dropped 4 bases, with 14 bases sitting between them. CDR1 is SQVTM, CDR2 ANQGSEA, per germline. The full variable domain, in which reference TRBV29-1 and TRBJ1-1 provide the parts outside the CDR3, is SAVISQKPSRDICQRGTSLTIQCQVDSQVTMMFWYRQQPGQSLTLIATANQGSEATYESGFVIDKFPISRPNLTFSTLTVSNMSPEDSSIYLCSVEQGFSSTEAFFGQGTRLTVV.

This clone was observed at least ten times. This chain connects TRBV5-5 to TRBJ1-2; 8 nucleotides align to TRBD1. Germline CDR1 is SGHKS and CDR2 is YYEKEE (reference sequence). The CDR3 covers 15 residues. V lost 0 bases and J lost 4; bases outside the gene matches: 5. The CDR3 loop is CASSLDGQGGYGYTF. Here the CDR3 DNA reads TGTGCCAGCAGCTTGGATGGACAGGGAGGCTATGGCTACACCTTC.

The chain uses TRBV29-1 and TRBJ2-5, with a weak D call TRBD2 (5 bases). Trimming cost V 4 bases and J 5 bases, with 17 bases left between them. There are 14 residues in the CDR3. Per the germline V gene, CDR1 is SQVTM and CDR2 is ANQGSEA. The CDR3 bases are TGCAGCGTTGTGGAGGTTGAGGTATGGGAGACCCAGTACTTC. It translates to CSVVEVEVWETQYF. The complete variable domain, with remaining parts taken from reference TRBV29-1 and TRBJ2-5, reads SAVISQKPSRDICQRGTSLTIQCQVDSQVTMMFWYRQQPGQSLTLIATANQGSEATYESGFVIDKFPISRPNLTFSTLTVSNMSPEDSSIYLCSVVEVEVWETQYFGPGTRLLVL.

This clone was counted between two and nine times. This chain uses TRBV6-1 with TRBJ2-1; tentative D call: TRBD2 (6 bases). This CDR3 region has 14 residues. V was clipped by 3 bases and J by 8 bases, with 14 bases between them. Germline CDR1 MNHNS, CDR2 SASEGT. CDR3 protein: CASSDPPGSHEQFF. CDR3 DNA: TGTGCCAGCAGTGACCCACCCGGGAGCCATGAGCAGTTCTTC.

This rearrangement joins TRBV4-1 to TRBJ2-1, with 11 bases that match TRBD1. The V gene's germline CDR1 is MGHRA and CDR2 YSYEKL. The length of the CDR3 is 15 residues. Trimming cost V 4 bases and J 8 bases; bases outside gene matches: 7. CDR3 loop: CASSLRDRGYYEQFF. In DNA, the CDR3 is TGCGCCAGCAGCCTTCGGGACAGGGGGTATTATGAGCAGTTCTTC.

The CDR3 region has the DNA TGTGCCAGTAGTAGAGACAGGGGGCGGAACAATGAGCAGTTCTTC. This codes for CASSRDRGRNNEQFF. The V gene is TRBV19, the J gene TRBJ2-1; 10 positions match TRBD1. The CDR3 is 15 amino acids. Germline loops: CDR1 LNHDA, CDR2 SQIVND (reference sequence). V shed 4 bases and J 5 bases; nucleotides not matched to a gene: 5.

This clone was counted between two and nine times. J is TRBJ1-1 and V is TRBV18; TRBD1 matches 7 bases. With 3 bases clipped from V and 6 bases from J, the junction kept 10 bases outside the gene matches. This CDR3 is built from 15 residues. Germline V gene data show CDR1 as KGHSH and CDR2 as LQKENI. The CDR3 sequence is CASSPLEPGTAEAFF. CDR3 bases: TGTGCCAGCTCACCCCTCGAACCCGGGACAGCTGAAGCTTTCTTT.

Written as DNA, the CDR3 is TGTGCCTGGAGATCTGCTAAATTACAGACACAGGGCATGATCGAAAACATTCAGTACTTC. Protein sequence: CAWRSAKLQTQGMIENIQYF. The rearrangement joins TRBV30 to TRBJ2-4, with D perhaps TRBD1 (6 bases). CDR1 is GTSNPN and CDR2 is SVGIG in the germline V gene (reference sequence). This CDR3 spans 20 amino acids. Trimming shortened V by 3 bases and J by 5 bases, and 32 bases separated the two germline ends.

This clone has just a few counts. V and J are TRBV15 and TRBJ2-1; D possibly corresponds to TRBD2 (6 bases). V was pared by 5 bases and J by 6 bases, with 17 bases between. The CDR3 is 15 residues long. Germline values: CDR1 LNHNV, CDR2 YYDKDF (reference sequence). CDR3 protein: CATSPGAGFANEQFF. DNA for the CDR3: TGTGCCACCAGCCCCGGGGCGGGGTTCGCCAATGAGCAGTTCTTC.

The chain uses TRBV12-5 and TRBJ2-2; D gene unclear. Germline CDR1 and CDR2: LGHNT and FRNRAP. V lost 6 bases and J lost 4, with 3 bases in between. The CDR3 is made up of 11 amino acids. The CDR3 DNA reads as TGTGCTAGTGGCCTCACCGGGGAGCTGTTTTTT. The encoded protein is CASGLTGELFF.

The chain employs TRBV2 and TRBJ2-1, with 14 bases matching TRBD2. This CDR3 has 18 amino acids. Per the germline V gene, CDR1 is SNHLY and CDR2 is FYNNEI. After removal of 5 bases from V and 6 bases from J, the junction contained 12 bases not matched to a gene. CDR3 bases: TGTGCCAGCAGTCACCCCGGGGGACTAGCGGGAGTTAGCAATGAGCAGTTCTTC. It translates to CASSHPGGLAGVSNEQFF.